This TCR beta chain was captured by sequencing in a study of shared clonotypes between healthy human individuals. Germline assignment: CDR1 MNHEY and CDR2 SMNVEV (reference sequence). This CDR3 has 14 residues. The V segment lost 6 bases and the J segment 4 bases; nucleotides outside the gene matches: 4. Sequenced by immunoSEQ multiplex PCR; TCRdb stores in-frame clones only, minus some. The data hold about 2.1 million clones, with just under 95% observed a single time. Naive-designated CD8 cells lacked CD45RO, were positively enriched for CCR7, and omitted terminally differentiated effector memory CD45RA+ cells.

The clonotype was recovered from a man aged 18 to 30 in good health. Some clones in this sample may be carry-over from other donors' samples. Sample: naive CD8+ T cells from PBMCs. This chain uses TRBV27 with TRBJ2-1; 9 nucleotides agree with TRBD2. CDR3 amino acids: CASSAGGPYNEQFF. CDR3 nucleotide sequence: TGTGCCAGCAGCGCGGGAGGGCCGTACAATGAGCAGTTCTTC.